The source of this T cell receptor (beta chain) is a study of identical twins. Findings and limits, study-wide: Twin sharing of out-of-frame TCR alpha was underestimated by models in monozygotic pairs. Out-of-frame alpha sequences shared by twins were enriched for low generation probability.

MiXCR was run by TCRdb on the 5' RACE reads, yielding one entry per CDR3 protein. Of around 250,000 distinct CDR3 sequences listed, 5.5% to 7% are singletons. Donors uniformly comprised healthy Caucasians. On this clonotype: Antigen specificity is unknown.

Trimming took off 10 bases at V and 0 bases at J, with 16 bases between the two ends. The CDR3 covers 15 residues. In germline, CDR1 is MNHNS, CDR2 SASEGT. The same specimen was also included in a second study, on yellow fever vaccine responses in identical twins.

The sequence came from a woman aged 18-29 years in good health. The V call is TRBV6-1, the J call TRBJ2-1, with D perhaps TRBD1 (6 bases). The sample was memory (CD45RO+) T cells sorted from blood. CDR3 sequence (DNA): TGTGCCACCCGACTCCAGGGGAGCTCCTACAATGAGCAGTTCTTC. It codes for CATRLQGSSYNEQFF.